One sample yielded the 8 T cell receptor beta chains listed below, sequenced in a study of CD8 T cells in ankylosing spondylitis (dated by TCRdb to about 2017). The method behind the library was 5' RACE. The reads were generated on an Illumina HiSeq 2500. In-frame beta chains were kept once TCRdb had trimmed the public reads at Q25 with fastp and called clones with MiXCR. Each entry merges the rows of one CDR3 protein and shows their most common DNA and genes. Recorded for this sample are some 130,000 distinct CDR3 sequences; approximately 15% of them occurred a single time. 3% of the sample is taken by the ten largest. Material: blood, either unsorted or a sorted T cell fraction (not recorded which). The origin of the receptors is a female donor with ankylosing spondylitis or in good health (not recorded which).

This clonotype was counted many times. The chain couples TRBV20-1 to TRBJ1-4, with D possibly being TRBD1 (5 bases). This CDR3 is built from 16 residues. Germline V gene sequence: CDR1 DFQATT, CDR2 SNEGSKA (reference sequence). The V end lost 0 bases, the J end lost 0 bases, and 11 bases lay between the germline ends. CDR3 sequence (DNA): TGCAGTGCTAGAGATTTCGGGGCAGCAACTAATGAAAAACTGTTTTTT. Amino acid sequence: CSARDFGAATNEKLFF.

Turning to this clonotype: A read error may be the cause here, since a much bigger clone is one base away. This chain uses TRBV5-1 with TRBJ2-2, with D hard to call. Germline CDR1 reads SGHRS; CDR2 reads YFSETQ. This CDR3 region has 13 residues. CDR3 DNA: TGCGCCACCAGCGACACCGTCACCGGGGAGCTGTTTTTT. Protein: CATSDTVTGELFF.

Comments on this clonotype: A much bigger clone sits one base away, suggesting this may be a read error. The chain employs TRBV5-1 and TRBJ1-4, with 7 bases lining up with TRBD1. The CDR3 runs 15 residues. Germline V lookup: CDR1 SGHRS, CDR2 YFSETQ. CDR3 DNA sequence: TGCGCCGGCAGCAAACTACAGGGGACTAATGAAAAACTGTTTTTT. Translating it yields CAGSKLQGTNEKLFF.

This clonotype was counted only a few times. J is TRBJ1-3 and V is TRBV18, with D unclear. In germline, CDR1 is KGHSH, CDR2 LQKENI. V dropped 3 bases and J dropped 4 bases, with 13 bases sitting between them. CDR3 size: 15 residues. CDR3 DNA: TGTGCCAGCTCACCTAACCAAATGACAGGAAACACCATATATTTT. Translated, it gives CASSPNQMTGNTIYF.

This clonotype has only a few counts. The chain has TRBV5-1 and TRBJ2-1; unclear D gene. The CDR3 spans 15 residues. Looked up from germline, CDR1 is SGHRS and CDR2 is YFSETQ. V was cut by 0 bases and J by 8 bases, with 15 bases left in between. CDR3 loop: CASSLGALNAHEQFF. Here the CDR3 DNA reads TGCGCCAGCAGCTTGGGTGCTCTAAACGCCCATGAGCAGTTCTTC.

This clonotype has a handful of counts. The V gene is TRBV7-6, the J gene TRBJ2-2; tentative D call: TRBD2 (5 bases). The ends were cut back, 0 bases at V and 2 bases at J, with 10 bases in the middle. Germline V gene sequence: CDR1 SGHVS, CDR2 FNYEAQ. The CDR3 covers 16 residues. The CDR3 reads CASSLAPSGNTGELFF. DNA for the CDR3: TGTGCCAGCAGCTTAGCGCCCAGCGGAAACACCGGGGAGCTGTTTTTT.

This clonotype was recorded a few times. In DNA form, the CDR3 reads TGTGCCAGTAGTATACGGTGGGATCAGCCCCAGCATTTT. It is translated as CASSIRWDQPQHF. The chain couples TRBV19 to TRBJ1-5; D not certain. The V end was cut by 2 bases, the J end by 5 bases, with 7 bases between. CDR1 is LNHDA, CDR2 SQIVND, per germline (reference sequence). The CDR3 has 13 residues.

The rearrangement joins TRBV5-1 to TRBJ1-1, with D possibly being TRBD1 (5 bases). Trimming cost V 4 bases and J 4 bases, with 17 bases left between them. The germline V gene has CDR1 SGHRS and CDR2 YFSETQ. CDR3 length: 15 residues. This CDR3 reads CASSPEGSSGTEAFF. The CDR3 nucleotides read TGCGCCAGCAGCCCCGAGGGGTCCTCGGGCACTGAAGCTTTCTTT.